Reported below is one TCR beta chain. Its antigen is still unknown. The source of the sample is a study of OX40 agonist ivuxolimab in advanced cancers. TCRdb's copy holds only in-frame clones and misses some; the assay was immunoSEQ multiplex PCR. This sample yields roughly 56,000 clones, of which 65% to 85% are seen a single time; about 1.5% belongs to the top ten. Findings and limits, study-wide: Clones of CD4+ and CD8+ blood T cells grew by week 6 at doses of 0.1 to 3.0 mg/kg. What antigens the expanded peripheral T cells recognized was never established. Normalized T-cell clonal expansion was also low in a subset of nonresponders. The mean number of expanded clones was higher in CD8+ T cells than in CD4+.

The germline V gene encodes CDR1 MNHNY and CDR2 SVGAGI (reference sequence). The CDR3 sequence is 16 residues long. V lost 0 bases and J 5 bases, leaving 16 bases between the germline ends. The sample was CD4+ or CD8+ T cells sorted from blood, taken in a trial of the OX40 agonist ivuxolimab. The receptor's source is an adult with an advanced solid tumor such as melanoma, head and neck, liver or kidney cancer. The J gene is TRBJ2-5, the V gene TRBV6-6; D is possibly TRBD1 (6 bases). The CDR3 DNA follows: TGTGCCAGCAGTTACTCCGGGACACCTGATGTGGAGACCCAGTACTTC. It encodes CASSYSGTPDVETQYF.